This TCR beta chain was recorded in a study of CD8+ T cells in alopecia areata. Study-level information: Treated patients were given oral tofacitinib, which was dosed at 5 to 10 mg twice daily.

CDR1 and CDR2 from the germline V gene are GTSNPN and SVGIG (reference sequence). CDR3 length: 14 residues. V dropped 5 bases and J dropped 4; count of bases not matched to a gene: 6. Investigators sorted PBMCs to obtain both CD4+ and CD8+ T cells. Sequencing relied on a cDNA template that was reverse transcribed from extracted RNA. Profiled with immunoSEQ multiplex PCR; TCRdb holds only in-frame clones, not every one. The sample has 160,000 or so clones, around 50% seen once. Comment on this clone: Its antigen is undetermined.

General study results and limits: In scalp samples, resident alphabeta T cells of normal skin are also sequenced. TCR sharing across patients was less clear than in mice, possibly HLA-related.

The chain combines TRBV30 with TRBJ1-5, with TRBD1 matching over 9 bases. The specimen comprised CD8+ T cells sorted from blood, sampled at week 0. The receptor was derived from a human donor with alopecia areata. CDR3 in amino acids: CAWGTGGLNQPQHF. The CDR3 DNA reads as TGTGCCTGGGGAACAGGGGGCCTTAATCAGCCCCAGCATTTT.